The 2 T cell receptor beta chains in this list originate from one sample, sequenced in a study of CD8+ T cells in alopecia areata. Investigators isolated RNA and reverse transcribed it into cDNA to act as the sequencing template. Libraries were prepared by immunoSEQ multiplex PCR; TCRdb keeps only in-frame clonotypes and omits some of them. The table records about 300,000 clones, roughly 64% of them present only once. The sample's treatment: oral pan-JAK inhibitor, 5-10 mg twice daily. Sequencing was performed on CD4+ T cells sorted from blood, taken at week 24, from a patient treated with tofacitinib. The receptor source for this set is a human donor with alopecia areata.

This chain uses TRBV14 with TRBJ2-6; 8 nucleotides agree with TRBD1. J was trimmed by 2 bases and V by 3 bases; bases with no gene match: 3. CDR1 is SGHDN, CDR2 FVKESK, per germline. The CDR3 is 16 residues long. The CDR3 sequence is CASSQTGVTGANVLTF. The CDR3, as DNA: TGTGCCAGCAGCCAGACAGGGGTAACTGGGGCCAACGTCCTGACTTTC.

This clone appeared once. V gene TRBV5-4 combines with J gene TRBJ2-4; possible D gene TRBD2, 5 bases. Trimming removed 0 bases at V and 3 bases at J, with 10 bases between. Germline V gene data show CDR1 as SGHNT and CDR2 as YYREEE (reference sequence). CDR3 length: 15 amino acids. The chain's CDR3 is CASSLEDGGKNIQYF. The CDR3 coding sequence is TGTGCCAGCAGCTTGGAGGATGGAGGCAAAAACATTCAGTACTTC.